This TCR beta chain was obtained from a study of T cells expressing NK-cell markers. Study-wide context: TCR beta repertoires came from sorted CD3+CD56+NKG2C+, CD3+CD56+NKG2C- and CD3+CD56-NKG2C+ T cells. There were seven HCMV-seropositive donors and one seronegative donor among the eight sequenced.

Each CDR3 protein gets one entry in TCRdb, which reprocessed the 5' RACE reads and gives no DNA. This sample carries 150,000 or so distinct CDR3 sequences, with 30% to 45% going to the ten biggest clones. In the case of this clonotype: Its antigen is not known.

Whole-study results and caveats: Researchers report these clonotypes also headed the CD3+CD56-NKG2C+ fraction in a few donors. In roughly six donors, dominant NKG2C+ clonotypes were about 1.0-7.0% of CD8+ T cells.

CDR3 length: 11 amino acids. Germline V gene lookup returns CDR1 SQVTM and CDR2 ANQGSEA. The chain carries TRBV29-1 and TRBJ2-2; lacking DNA, the TRBD1 call made by TCRdb goes unchecked. The sequenced sample was blood T cells: a sorted CD56 or NKG2C T cell subset, CD4+ or CD8+ T cells, or bulk PBMC T cells (not recorded which). The source is a woman in her 50s in good health. The CDR3 spells CSVTVTGELFF.